The clone carrying this T cell receptor beta chain was detected ten times or more. What it recognizes is unknown. TCRdb called the 5' RACE reads again in MiXCR, with one record for every CDR3 protein. Found here are roughly 49,000 distinct CDR3 sequences, about 13% of them singletons; the top ten hold roughly 10%. The germline CDR1 and CDR2 sequences are SGHRS and YFSETQ. This CDR3 has 16 residues. V dropped 4 bases and J dropped 6 bases, with 20 bases sitting between them. These data come from a study of neurological immune-mediated disorders. The time point denotes: longitudinal time-point 3. Study results and caveats: Because no CDR3 amino acid sequences were shared across subjects by expanded clones, private repertoires were suggested in all groups. The study found the most TCR clonal expansion in HTLV-1-associated myelopathy and the least in multiple sclerosis, below healthy controls.

The chain combines TRBV5-1 with TRBJ2-1; D assignment may be TRBD1 or TRBD2 (6 bases each). The receptor comes from a male donor with HTLV-1-associated myelopathy (HAM/TSP). What was sequenced was PBMCs. CDR3 DNA sequence: TGCGCCAGCAGCCTCCGCACAGGGAGGTTTAGCAATGAGCAGTTCTTC. It encodes CASSLRTGRFSNEQFF.